This T cell receptor beta chain originates from a study of shared clonotypes between healthy human individuals. Study-wide results and caveats: Memory subsets generally showed lower estimated richness than naive subsets.

V gave up 3 bases and J gave up 2 bases, with 17 bases separating them. Germline CDR1 is LNHNV and CDR2 is YYDKDF (reference sequence). The CDR3 has 17 residues. The repertoire was sequenced with immunoSEQ multiplex PCR; TCRdb's copy has only in-frame clones and lacks some. The data hold about 2.2 million clones, with about 93% observed a single time. Naive CD8 cells comprised CD45RO-negative, CCR7-positively selected cells, excluding terminally differentiated effector memory CD45RA+ cells. Comments on this clone: What it recognizes is unknown.

The chain is built from TRBV15 and TRBJ2-4, with D possibly being TRBD1 or TRBD2 (5 bases each). Source material: naive CD8+ T cells from PBMCs. This receptor was taken from a man younger than 30 in good health. Some clones in this sample may be carry-over from other donors' samples. The CDR3 DNA sequence: TGTGCCACCAGCAGTCACCGGGACCTCCCGACCAAAAACATTCAGTACTTC. Protein: CATSSHRDLPTKNIQYF.